Each of the 26 T cell receptor beta chains below was sequenced from the same sample in a study of cytomegalovirus exposure and HLA in healthy donors. Researchers ran the PCR with 60 Vbeta and 13 Jbeta primers. Only in-frame clones appear in the TCRdb table, and some are missing; sequencing was by immunoSEQ multiplex PCR. The table has about 150,000 clones, around three quarters seen once. The sample taken for sequencing was PBMCs. The receptors were gathered from a woman aged 60 to 75 in good health and CMV-seropositive.

V and J are TRBV28 and TRBJ1-2; D is unresolved. Germline V CDR1 and CDR2: MDHEN, SYDVKM. With 2 bases removed from V and 10 bases from J, the gap between germline ends came to 14 bases. The CDR3 runs 13 residues. Here the CDR3 reads CASSLVAPPIYTF. In DNA form, the CDR3 reads TGTGCCAGCAGTTTAGTGGCTCCTCCCATCTACACCTTC.

The V gene is TRBV9, the J gene TRBJ1-1, with 7 bases that match TRBD1. The CDR3 runs 13 residues. The germline gives CDR1 SGDLS, CDR2 YYNGEE. J was trimmed by 2 bases and V by 6 bases; bases with no gene match: 4. The CDR3 DNA follows: TGTGCCAGCACCCGGGACAGCAACACTGAAGCTTTCTTT. It yields the protein CASTRDSNTEAFF.

This clone occurred a few times. The rearrangement joins TRBV7-9 to TRBJ1-3, with D possibly being TRBD1 (5 bases). V was clipped by 2 bases and J by 0 bases, with 11 bases between them. The CDR3 length is 16 residues. CDR1 SEHNR and CDR2 FQNEAQ come from the germline V gene (reference sequence). The CDR3 region is CASSLQGRNSGNTIYF. CDR3 DNA: TGTGCCAGCAGCTTACAGGGTCGAAACTCTGGAAACACCATATATTTT.

This chain joins TRBV5-1 and TRBJ2-2; D might be TRBD1 (5 bases). Trimming pared 4 bases from V and 3 bases from J, leaving 13 bases between. The germline gives CDR1 SGHRS, CDR2 YFSETQ. This CDR3 has 15 residues. CDR3 residues: CASSNRGQDTGELFF. CDR3 DNA sequence: TGCGCCAGCAGCAACCGAGGACAAGACACCGGGGAGCTGTTTTTT.

This clone turned up a few times. The V gene is TRBV30, the J gene TRBJ2-3; 9 nucleotides agree with TRBD2. The CDR3 length is 15 residues. The trim removed 2 bases at V and 2 bases at J, leaving 5 bases unmatched. The germline CDR1 and CDR2 sequences are GTSNPN and SVGIG (reference sequence). CDR3 in DNA: TGTGCCTGGAGTTCGGGACTAGCTCCCACAGATACGCAGTATTTT. Residues: CAWSSGLAPTDTQYF. The complete variable domain, with remaining parts taken from reference TRBV30 and TRBJ2-3, reads SQTIHQWPATLVQPVGSPLSLECTVEGTSNPNLYWYRQAAGRGLQLLFYSVGIGQISSEVPQNLSASRPQDRQFILSSKKLLLSDSGFYLCAWSSGLAPTDTQYFGPGTRLTVL.

In DNA, the CDR3 is TGTGCCAGCAGTTTCAACAGGGGCCTCAATCAGCCCCAGCATTTT. This gives the protein CASSFNRGLNQPQHF. The chain is built from TRBV28 and TRBJ1-5; TRBD1 agrees at 7 bases. Germline CDR1 is MDHEN and CDR2 is SYDVKM. The ends lost 3 bases at V and 3 bases at J; junction bases unmatched: 5. The CDR3 is 15 amino acids.

The V gene is TRBV6-6, the J gene TRBJ2-7; tentative D call: TRBD1 (6 bases). The germline V gene has CDR1 MNHNY and CDR2 SVGAGI (reference sequence). This CDR3 has 14 amino acids. V shed 7 bases and J shed 0 bases, with 13 bases lying between them. The CDR3 DNA sequence: TGTGCCAGCATCTATGGACAGAACTCCTACGAGCAGTACTTC. Its protein is CASIYGQNSYEQYF.

There are a few counts of this clone. The rearrangement uses TRBV18 and TRBJ1-3, with D unresolved. Trimming stripped 3 bases from V and 0 bases from J, with 6 bases between. The germline CDR1 and CDR2 sequences are KGHSH and LQKENI. This CDR3 spans 14 amino acids. CDR3 sequence reads: CASSPGDSGNTIYF. CDR3 in DNA: TGTGCCAGCTCACCCGGGGACTCTGGAAACACCATATATTTT.

About this clone: Other DNA sequences in the sample encode the same CDR3. This chain links TRBV30 with TRBJ1-6; 10 positions match TRBD1. The length of the CDR3 is 15 residues. Unmatched junction bases numbered 6, after V lost 4 bases and J lost 6 bases. Germline V gene data show CDR1 as GTSNPN and CDR2 as SVGIG (reference sequence). CDR3: CAWTADRGLNSPLHF. DNA for the CDR3: TGTGCCTGGACTGCCGACAGGGGGCTTAATTCACCCCTCCACTTT.

This clone showed up just once. The rearrangement joins TRBV4-2 to TRBJ2-7; D is possibly TRBD2 (6 bases). Trimming shortened V by 1 base and J by 6 bases, and 19 bases separated the two germline ends. Per germline, CDR1 LGHNA and CDR2 YNFKEQ. The CDR3 loop spans 16 amino acids. CDR3: CASSQVGGESASEQYF. The CDR3 nucleotides read TGTGCCAGCAGCCAAGTAGGAGGGGAAAGCGCGTCCGAGCAGTACTTC.

The rearrangement joins TRBV30 to TRBJ1-6, with TRBD1 matching over 11 bases. After removal of 1 base from V and 8 bases from J, the junction contained 4 bases not matched to a gene. This CDR3 contains 15 residues. The germline V gene has CDR1 GTSNPN and CDR2 SVGIG (reference sequence). CDR3 in amino acids: CAWSGGQGVYSPLHF. The CDR3 region has the DNA TGTGCCTGGAGTGGGGGACAGGGGGTTTATTCACCCCTCCACTTT.

This clone was seen a handful of times. The rearrangement uses TRBV11-2 and TRBJ2-5; D is perhaps TRBD2 (7 bases). Germline V lookup: CDR1 SGHAT, CDR2 FQNNGV. Trimming cost V 1 base and J 5 bases, with 11 bases left between them. The CDR3 sequence is 14 residues long. The CDR3 protein is CASSLGRGGETQYF. CDR3 bases: TGTGCCAGCAGCTTAGGAAGGGGGGGGGAGACCCAGTACTTC.

This clone was detected only a few times. The chain uses TRBV20-1 and TRBJ1-2, with D uncertain. V was cut by 6 bases and J by 4 bases, with 9 bases left in between. CDR1 DFQATT and CDR2 SNEGSKA come from the germline V gene (reference sequence). The CDR3 length is 11 residues. This CDR3 is CSANNPYGYTF. The CDR3 DNA is TGCAGTGCCAACAATCCCTATGGCTACACCTTC.

This rearrangement joins TRBV28 to TRBJ2-1; tentative D call: TRBD2 (6 bases). The CDR3 has 17 residues. Per germline, CDR1 MDHEN and CDR2 SYDVKM. V was clipped by 3 bases and J by 7 bases, with 22 bases between them. The chain's CDR3 is CASSFPKGRKWGNEQFF. The CDR3 coding sequence is TGTGCCAGCAGTTTCCCCAAGGGGAGGAAGTGGGGGAATGAGCAGTTCTTC.

V gene TRBV5-1 combines with J gene TRBJ2-3; a weak D match, TRBD1 (6 bases). Trimming took off 3 bases at V and 0 bases at J, with 11 bases between the two ends. The CDR3 sequence is 15 residues long. Germline lookup yields CDR1 SGHRS and CDR2 YFSETQ. CDR3 loop: CASSSGTRSTDTQYF. CDR3 in DNA: TGCGCCAGCAGCTCCGGGACACGAAGCACAGATACGCAGTATTTT.

V usage is TRBV5-1 and J usage is TRBJ1-1; D gene unclear. V lost 5 bases and J lost 1, with 12 bases in between. CDR3 length equals 14 residues. Germline loops: CDR1 SGHRS, CDR2 YFSETQ. CDR3 DNA sequence: TGCGCCAGCAGTACAAGAGAGGGGAACACTGAAGCTTTCTTT. Translation gives CASSTREGNTEAFF.

This chain links TRBV5-1 with TRBJ1-1, with D uncertain. Between the trimmed V and J ends, which lost 3 bases and 1 base, there was a span of 4 bases. The CDR3 length is 12 residues. Germline CDR1 reads SGHRS; CDR2 reads YFSETQ. The CDR3 DNA sequence: TGCGCCAGCAGCTCCCAGAACACTGAAGCTTTCTTT. Translating gives CASSSQNTEAFF.

There are a few counts of this clone. J is TRBJ1-2 and V is TRBV15; 9 bases agree with TRBD1. Trimming cost V 0 bases and J 5 bases; bases outside gene matches: 4. Germline V gene sequence: CDR1 LNHNV, CDR2 YYDKDF (reference sequence). The CDR3 has 15 residues. The CDR3 nucleotides are TGTGCCACCAGCAGAGAGAGGGGACAGGGTTATGGCTACACCTTC. This encodes CATSRERGQGYGYTF.

The chain uses TRBV5-1 and TRBJ2-5; TRBD1 is a possible D gene (6 bases). V was trimmed by 0 bases and J by 0 bases, leaving 12 bases between them. The CDR3 length is 16 residues. Germline V lookup: CDR1 SGHRS, CDR2 YFSETQ. The CDR3 DNA reads TGCGCCAGCAGCTTGGGCTGGACAGACCACCAAGAGACCCAGTACTTC. Translation: CASSLGWTDHQETQYF.

The genes are TRBV6-1 and TRBJ2-1, with a tentative D call TRBD2 (6 bases). Germline lookup yields CDR1 MNHNS and CDR2 SASEGT. This CDR3 spans 16 amino acids. V was shortened by 0 bases and J by 3 bases, with 12 bases between the two germline ends. CDR3 DNA sequence: TGTGCCAGCAGTGAAGCGCTTAGCGGTGGCTACAATGAGCAGTTCTTC. It yields the protein CASSEALSGGYNEQFF.

The genes are TRBV30 and TRBJ1-1; the D gene is possibly TRBD1 (5 bases). This CDR3 is 13 amino acids long. V shed 7 bases and J shed 6 bases, with 18 bases lying between them. CDR1 GTSNPN and CDR2 SVGIG come from the germline V gene (reference sequence). CDR3 coding DNA: TGTGCCTTTCCCCAGGGATCTCCCCCTGAAGCTTTCTTT. Translation: CAFPQGSPPEAFF.

V and J are TRBV18 and TRBJ2-2; D might be TRBD1 (5 bases). V was clipped by 4 bases and J by 5 bases, with 20 bases between them. The CDR3 sequence is 17 residues long. Germline CDR1 is KGHSH and CDR2 is LQKENI. This CDR3 reads CASSREQEPARTGELFF. As DNA, the CDR3 is TGTGCCAGCTCACGAGAACAGGAGCCCGCGAGGACCGGGGAGCTGTTTTTT.

The chain joins TRBV9 to TRBJ2-7; D is perhaps TRBD1 (5 bases). With 1 base removed from V and 0 bases from J, the gap between germline ends came to 11 bases. The CDR3 consists of 15 residues. Germline assignment: CDR1 SGDLS and CDR2 YYNGEE. The CDR3 loop is CASSVHSTDSYEQYF. In DNA form, the CDR3 reads TGTGCCAGCAGCGTACACTCGACAGACTCCTACGAGCAGTACTTC.

This clone has more than one count but fewer than ten. The J gene is TRBJ2-3, the V gene TRBV5-1; 10 bases fit TRBD1. Germline V gene sequence: CDR1 SGHRS, CDR2 YFSETQ. V was pared by 2 bases and J by 1 base, with 4 bases of the junction left unmatched. This CDR3 spans 16 amino acids. DNA of the CDR3: TGCGCCAGCAGCTTTCGACAGGGGGCAGGCACAGATACGCAGTATTTT. Residues: CASSFRQGAGTDTQYF.

The chain links TRBV29-1 to TRBJ1-1; D is unresolved. V shed 4 bases and J shed 0 bases, with 12 bases lying between them. This CDR3 has 14 residues. Per the germline V gene, CDR1 is SQVTM and CDR2 is ANQGSEA. CDR3 in DNA: TGCAGCGTTGCCATAGGAGGGATGAACACTGAAGCTTTCTTT. It specifies CSVAIGGMNTEAFF.

The chain has TRBV5-1 and TRBJ2-2; 8 bases are shared with TRBD1. Germline assignment: CDR1 SGHRS and CDR2 YFSETQ. The length of the CDR3 is 16 residues. V lost 0 bases, J lost 5 bases, and 6 bases stayed unmatched. The CDR3 loop reads CASSLDPRTGTGELFF. The CDR3 bases are TGCGCCAGCAGCTTGGACCCCCGGACAGGGACCGGGGAGCTGTTTTTT. The whole variable domain, remainder taken from reference TRBV5-1 and TRBJ2-2, is KAGVTQTPRYLIKTRGQQVTLSCSPISGHRSVSWYQQTPGQGLQFLFEYFSETQRNKGNFPGRFSGRQFSNSRSEMNVSTLELGDSALYLCASSLDPRTGTGELFFGEGSRLTVL.